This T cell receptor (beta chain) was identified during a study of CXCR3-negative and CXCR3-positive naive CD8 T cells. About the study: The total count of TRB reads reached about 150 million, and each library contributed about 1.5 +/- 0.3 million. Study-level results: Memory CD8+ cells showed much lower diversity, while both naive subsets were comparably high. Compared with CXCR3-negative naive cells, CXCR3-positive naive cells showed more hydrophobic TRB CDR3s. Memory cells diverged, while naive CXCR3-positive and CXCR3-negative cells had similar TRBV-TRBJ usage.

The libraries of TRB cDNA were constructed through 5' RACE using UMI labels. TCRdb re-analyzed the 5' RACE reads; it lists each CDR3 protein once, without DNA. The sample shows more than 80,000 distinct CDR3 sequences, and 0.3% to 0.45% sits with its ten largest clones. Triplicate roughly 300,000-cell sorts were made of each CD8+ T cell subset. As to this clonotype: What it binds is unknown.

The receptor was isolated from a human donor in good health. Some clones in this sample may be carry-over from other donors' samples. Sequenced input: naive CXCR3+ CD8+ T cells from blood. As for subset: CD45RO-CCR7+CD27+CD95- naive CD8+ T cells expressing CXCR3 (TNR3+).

Here the CDR3 reads CASGTTNTGELFF. The chain is built from TRBV7-2 and TRBJ2-2; TCRdb lists TRBD1, though no DNA is available to test this call. Per germline, CDR1 SGHTA and CDR2 FQGNSA. The CDR3 has 13 residues.